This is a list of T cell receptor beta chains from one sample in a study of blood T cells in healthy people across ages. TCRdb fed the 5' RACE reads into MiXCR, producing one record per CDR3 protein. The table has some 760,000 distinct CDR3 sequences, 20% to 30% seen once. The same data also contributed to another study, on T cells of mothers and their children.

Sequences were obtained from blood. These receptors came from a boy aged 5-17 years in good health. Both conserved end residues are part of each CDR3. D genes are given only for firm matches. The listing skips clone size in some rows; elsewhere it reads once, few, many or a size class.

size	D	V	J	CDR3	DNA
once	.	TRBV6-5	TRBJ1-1	CASSSDWARDTEAFF	TGTGCCAGCAGTTCCGATTGGGCTCGGGACACTGAAGCTTTCTTT
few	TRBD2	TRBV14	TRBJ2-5	CASSPTLAGGPNVKETQYF	TGTGCCAGCAGCCCGACGTTAGCGGGGGGACCAAACGTCAAAGAGACCCAGTACTTC
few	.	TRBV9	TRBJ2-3	CASSGQRTDTQYF	TGTGCCAGCAGCGGACAACGCACAGATACGCAGTATTTT
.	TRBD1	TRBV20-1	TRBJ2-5	CSAPDRASYEKYF	TGCAGTGCACCAGACAGGGCCTCCTACGAGAAGTACTTC
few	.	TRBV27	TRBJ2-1	CASSLFSSYNEQFF	TGTGCCAGCAGTTTATTTTCTTCCTACAATGAGCAGTTCTTC
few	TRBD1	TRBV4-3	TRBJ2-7	CASSQDAGTGLYEQYF	TGCGCCAGCAGCCAAGACGCCGGGACAGGCCTCTACGAGCAGTACTTC
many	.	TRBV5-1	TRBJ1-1	CASSLGPNTEAFF	TGCGCCAGCAGCTTAGGTCCGAACACTGAAGCTTTCTTT
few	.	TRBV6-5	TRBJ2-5	CASSLTSLTAQYF	TGTGCCAGCAGCTTAACATCTCTAACGGCCCAGTACTTC
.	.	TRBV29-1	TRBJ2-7	CSVGGFGSYEQYF	TGCAGCGTGGGGGGCTTCGGGTCCTACGAGCAGTACTTC
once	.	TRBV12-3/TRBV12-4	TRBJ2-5	CASTEGGRVDGRETQYF	TGTGCCAGCACCGAGGGGGGTAGGGTGGACGGGCGAGAGACCCAGTACTTC
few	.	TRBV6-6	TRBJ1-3	CASILSRARGNTIYF	TGTGCCAGCATCCTCTCCAGGGCCCGGGGAAACACCATATATTTT
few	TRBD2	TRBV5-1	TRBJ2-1	CASSLYPGLDNEQFF	TGCGCCAGCAGCTTGTATCCGGGACTAGACAATGAGCAGTTCTTC
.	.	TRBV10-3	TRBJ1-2	CAISEISGEYGYTF	TGTGCCATCAGTGAGATCTCGGGGGAGTATGGCTACACCTTC
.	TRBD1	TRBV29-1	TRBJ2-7	CSVEDRGLGEQYF	TGCAGCGTTGAAGATAGGGGGCTGGGAGAGCAGTACTTC
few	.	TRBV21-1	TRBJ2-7	CASSTKKRPGTYSYEQYF	TGTGCCAGCAGCACAAAAAAGAGGCCAGGTACTTACTCCTACGAGCAGTACTTC
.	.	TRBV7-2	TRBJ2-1	CASSLGAGWLNSYNEQFF	TGTGCCAGCAGCTTAGGGGCCGGTTGGCTCAACTCCTACAATGAGCAGTTCTTC
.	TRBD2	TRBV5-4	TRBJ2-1	CASSLATSGVWQFF	TGTGCCAGTAGCTTGGCAACTAGCGGGGTTTGGCAGTTCTTC
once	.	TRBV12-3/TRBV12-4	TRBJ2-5	CASSLGDTTYGQYF	TGTGCCAGCAGTTTGGGGGACACAACCTACGGGCAGTACTTC
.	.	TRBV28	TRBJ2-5	CATTPLAKEGETQYF	TGTGCCACCACCCCCTTAGCGAAGGAGGGGGAGACCCAGTACTTC
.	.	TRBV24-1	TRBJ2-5	CATKGTLQETQYF	TGTGCCACGAAAGGGACCCTTCAAGAGACCCAGTACTTC
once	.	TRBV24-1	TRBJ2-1	CATSEDVTGWDEQFF	TGTGCCACCAGTGAAGACGTGACTGGATGGGATGAGCAGTTCTTC
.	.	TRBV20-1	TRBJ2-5	CSARGALAREETQYF	TGCAGTGCTAGAGGGGCACTGGCTAGAGAAGAGACCCAGTACTTC
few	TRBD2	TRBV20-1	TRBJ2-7	CSASMGLTSYEQYF	TGCAGTGCTAGTATGGGACTAACTTCCTACGAGCAGTACTTC
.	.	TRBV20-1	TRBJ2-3	CSARLGTGVADTQYF	TGCAGTGCTAGGTTGGGGACGGGGGTGGCAGATACGCAGTATTTT
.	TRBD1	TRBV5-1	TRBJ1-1	CASSLQGAERNTEAFF	TGCGCCAGCAGCTTGCAGGGGGCGGAAAGGAACACTGAAGCTTTCTTT
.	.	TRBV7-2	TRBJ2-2	CASSLRRGNTGELFF	TGTGCCAGCAGCTTAAGGAGGGGCAACACCGGGGAGCTGTTTTTT
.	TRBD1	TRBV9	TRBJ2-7	CASSVVPGGYYEQYF	TGTGCCAGCAGCGTAGTTCCAGGGGGCTACTACGAGCAGTACTTC